What follows describes a single TCR beta chain. This sample is drawn from a study of blood T cell repertoires in COVID-19. About the research overall: The analysed material was cDNA or gDNA that came from T cells, B-cell-depleted T cells, or PBMCs.

The protocol was immunoSEQ multiplex PCR, while the TCRdb copy is restricted to in-frame clones and leaves out a portion. Among approximately 37,000 clones listed, 80% to 90% were seen once. The germline V gene encodes CDR1 LGHDT and CDR2 YNNKEL (reference sequence). This CDR3 has 17 amino acids. The V and J ends lost 1 base and 0 bases, in that order; junction bases with no gene match: 6. This sequence joins TRBV3-1 (or the pseudogene TRBV3-2) and TRBJ1-5, with 7 positions matching TRBD1. The receptor comes from a woman aged 70 to 79 with acute or convalescent COVID-19. The sample comprised peripheral blood. Here the CDR3 DNA reads TGTGCCAGCAGCCAAGCAGACAGGGATTATAGCAATCAGCCCCAGCATTTT. Protein sequence: CASSQADRDYSNQPQHF.